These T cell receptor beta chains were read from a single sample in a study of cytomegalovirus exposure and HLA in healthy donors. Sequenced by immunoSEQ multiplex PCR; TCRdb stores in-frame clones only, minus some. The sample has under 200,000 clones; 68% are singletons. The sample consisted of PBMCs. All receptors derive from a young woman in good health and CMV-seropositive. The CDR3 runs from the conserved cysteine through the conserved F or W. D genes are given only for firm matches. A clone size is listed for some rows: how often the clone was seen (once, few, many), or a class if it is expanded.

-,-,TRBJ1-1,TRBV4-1,CASSHRGKDTEAFF,TGCGCCAGCAGCCACAGGGGCAAGGACACTGAAGCTTTCTTT
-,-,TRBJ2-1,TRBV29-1,CSVEDGLGLRTYNEQFF,TGCAGCGTTGAAGACGGCTTGGGACTCCGTACCTATAATGAGCAGTTCTTC
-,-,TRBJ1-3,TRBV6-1,CASTLYGQYPNTIYF,TGTGCCAGCACTCTATATGGACAGTACCCCAACACCATATATTTT
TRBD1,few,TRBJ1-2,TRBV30,CAWAGQGPSGYTF,TGTGCCTGGGCCGGACAGGGGCCGAGTGGCTACACCTTC
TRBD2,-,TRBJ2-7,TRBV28,CASSPPGQTSGSYEQYF,TGTGCCAGCAGTCCGCCCGGCCAGACTAGCGGTTCCTACGAGCAGTACTTC
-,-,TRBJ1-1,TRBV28,CASSLDGQMNTEAFF,TGTGCCAGCAGTTTAGACGGACAGATGAACACTGAAGCTTTCTTT
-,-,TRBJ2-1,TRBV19,CASSRGGGVYNEQFF,TGTGCCAGTAGTAGAGGGGGGGGTGTCTACAATGAGCAGTTCTTC
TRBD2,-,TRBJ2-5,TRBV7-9,CASSLTAGQETQYF,TGTGCCAGCAGCTTAACAGCGGGACAAGAGACCCAGTACTTC
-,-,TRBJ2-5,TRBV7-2,CASSLMSRTEKGQYF,TGTGCCAGCAGCTTAATGTCCAGGACAGAGAAGGGGCAGTACTTC
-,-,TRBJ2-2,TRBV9,CASSVAKGWDTGELFF,TGTGCCAGCAGCGTAGCTAAGGGGTGGGACACCGGGGAGCTGTTTTTC
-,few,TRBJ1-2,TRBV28,CASSYSHYGYTF,TGTGCCAGCAGTTACTCCCACTATGGCTACACCTTC
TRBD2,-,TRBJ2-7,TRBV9,CASSVTSSGYEQYF,TGTGCCAGCAGCGTGACTAGCTCTGGCTACGAGCAGTACTTC
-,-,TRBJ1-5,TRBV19,CASSILTGVSNQPQHF,TGTGCCAGTAGTATTCTTACGGGGGTAAGCAATCAGCCCCAGCATTTT
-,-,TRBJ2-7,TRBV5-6,CASSGVGREQYF,TGTGCCAGCAGCGGGGTGGGGCGCGAGCAGTACTTC
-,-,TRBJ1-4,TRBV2,CASSQSPRGGGEKLFF,TGTGCCAGCAGTCAGAGTCCCAGGGGAGGGGGTGAAAAACTGTTTTTT
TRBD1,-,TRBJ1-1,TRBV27,CASSQYRGGGTEAFF,TGTGCCAGCAGTCAATACAGGGGAGGTGGCACTGAAGCTTTCTTT
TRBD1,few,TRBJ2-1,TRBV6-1,CANRGTGAYNEQFF,TGTGCCAACCGAGGGACAGGGGCTTACAATGAGCAGTTCTTC
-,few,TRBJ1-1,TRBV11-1,CASSFQGSLVTEAFF,TGTGCCAGCAGCTTTCAGGGGTCCCTGGTCACTGAAGCTTTCTTT
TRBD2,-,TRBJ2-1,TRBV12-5,CASGLVLGSGRENEQFF,TGTGCTAGTGGTTTGGTACTGGGTAGCGGGAGGGAGAATGAGCAGTTCTTC
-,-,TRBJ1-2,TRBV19,CASSFPGYGYTF,TGTGCCAGTAGTTTCCCAGGCTATGGCTACACCTTC
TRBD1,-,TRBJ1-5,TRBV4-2,CASSQDGTGGSNQPQHF,TGTGCCAGCAGCCAAGATGGGACAGGGGGGAGCAATCAGCCCCAGCATTTT
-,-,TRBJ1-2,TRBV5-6,CASSSDSPSIYGYTF,TGTGCCAGCAGCTCCGACAGCCCGTCCATTTATGGCTACACCTTC
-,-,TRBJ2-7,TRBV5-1,CASSPRAELAYEQYF,TGCGCCAGCAGCCCTCGGGCAGAACTAGCCTACGAGCAGTACTTC
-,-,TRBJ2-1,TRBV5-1,CASSAFPGSNEQFF,TGCGCCAGCTCGGCCTTTCCGGGGAGCAATGAGCAGTTCTTC
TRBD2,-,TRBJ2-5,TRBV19,CASRPSGEETQYF,TGTGCCAGTAGGCCCAGCGGGGAAGAGACCCAGTACTTC
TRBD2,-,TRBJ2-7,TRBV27,CASSLAGRGYEQYF,TGTGCCAGCAGCCTAGCGGGACGGGGTTACGAGCAGTACTTC
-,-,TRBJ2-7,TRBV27,CASSFGAAYEQYF,TGTGCCAGCAGTTTTGGAGCAGCCTACGAGCAGTACTTC
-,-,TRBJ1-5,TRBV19,CATKQVGPNQPQHF,TGTGCTACGAAACAGGTAGGTCCAAATCAGCCCCAGCATTTT
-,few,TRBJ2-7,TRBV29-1,CSVASDYYEQYF,TGCAGCGTTGCTAGCGACTACTACGAGCAGTACTTC
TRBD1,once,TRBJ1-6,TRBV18,CASSAWTGDSYNSPLHF,TGTGCCAGCTCAGCGTGGACAGGCGACTCCTATAATTCACCCCTCCACTTT
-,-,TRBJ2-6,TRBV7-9,CASSTTNTGANVLTF,TGTGCCAGCAGCACAACTAATACCGGGGCCAACGTCCTGACTTTC
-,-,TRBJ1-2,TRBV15,CATSRVGQSDGYTF,TGTGCCACCAGCAGAGTGGGCCAATCGGATGGCTACACCTTC
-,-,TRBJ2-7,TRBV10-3,CAIREGRSYEQYF,TGTGCCATCAGGGAAGGGAGGAGCTACGAGCAGTACTTC
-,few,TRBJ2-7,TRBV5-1,CASRTESYEQYF,TGCGCCAGCAGAACCGAGTCCTACGAGCAGTACTTC
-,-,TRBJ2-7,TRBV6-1,CASSEYGTNYEQYF,TGTGCCAGCAGTGAATATGGGACAAACTACGAGCAGTACTTC
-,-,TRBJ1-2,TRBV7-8,CASSLERPNYGYTF,TGTGCCAGCAGCTTAGAGCGTCCGAACTATGGCTACACCTTC
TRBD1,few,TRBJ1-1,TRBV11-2,CASSFPDRGNTEAFF,TGTGCCAGCAGCTTCCCGGACAGGGGCAACACTGAAGCTTTCTTT
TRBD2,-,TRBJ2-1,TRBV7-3,CASSLNSGINEQFF,TGTGCCAGCAGCTTAAATAGCGGGATTAATGAGCAGTTCTTC
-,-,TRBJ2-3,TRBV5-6,CASSSGRGTDTQYF,TGTGCCAGCAGCTCCGGGCGGGGTACAGATACGCAGTATTTT
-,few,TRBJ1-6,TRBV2,CASGRESSYNSPLHF,TGTGCCAGCGGCAGGGAAAGCTCCTATAATTCACCCCTCCACTTT
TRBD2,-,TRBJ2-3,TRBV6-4,CASSESGRANTQYF,TGTGCCAGCAGTGAAAGCGGGAGGGCGAATACGCAGTATTTT
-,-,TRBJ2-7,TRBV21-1,CASTWLGQGALYEQYF,TGTGCCAGCACCTGGTTGGGGCAGGGGGCACTCTACGAGCAGTACTTC
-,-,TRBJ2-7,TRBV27,CASSLLQGYEQYF,TGTGCCAGCAGTTTACTACAGGGTTACGAGCAGTACTTC
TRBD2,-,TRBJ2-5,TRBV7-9,CASSFRTSGRSETQYF,TGTGCCAGCAGCTTCCGGACTAGCGGGAGGAGCGAGACCCAGTACTTC
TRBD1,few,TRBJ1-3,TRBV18,CASSRSRTGGSSLPSGNTIYF,TGTGCCAGCTCTAGAAGCCGGACAGGGGGGAGCTCACTCCCCTCTGGAAACACCATATATTTT
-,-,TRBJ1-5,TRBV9,CASSVGYSNQPQHF,TGTGCCAGCAGCGTAGGCTATAGCAATCAGCCCCAGCATTTT
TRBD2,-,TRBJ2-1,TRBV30,CASSGGRLEQFF,TGTGCCTCCTCGGGGGGGCGCCTTGAGCAGTTCTTC
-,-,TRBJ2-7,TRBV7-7,CASSLVGAHEQYF,TGTGCTAGCAGCTTAGTAGGGGCCCACGAGCAGTACTTC
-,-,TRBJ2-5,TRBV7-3,CASSLTTGNGETQYF,TGTGCCAGCAGCTTAACCACAGGGAATGGCGAGACCCAGTACTTC
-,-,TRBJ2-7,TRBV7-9,CASSGPEYEQYF,TGTGCCAGCAGCGGCCCGGAGTACGAGCAGTACTTC
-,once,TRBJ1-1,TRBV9,CASSAGQNTEAFF,TGTGCCAGCAGCGCTGGACAGAACACTGAAGCTTTCTTT
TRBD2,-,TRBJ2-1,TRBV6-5,CASRSTSGRNNEQFF,TGTGCCAGCAGGTCAACTAGCGGGAGGAACAATGAGCAGTTCTTC
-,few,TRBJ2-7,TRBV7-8,CASSLLDRPHYEQYF,TGTGCCAGCAGCTTACTAGACAGGCCTCACTACGAGCAGTACTTC